The clone carrying this TCR beta chain was detected only a few times. Its antigen is not known. The V end was cut by 6 bases, the J end by 2 bases, with 7 bases between. This CDR3 comprises 11 residues. CDR1 is DFQATT, CDR2 SNEGSKA, per germline (reference sequence). This sample stems from a study of spatial heterogeneity in lung cancer. The wider study: Sequence detection consistently recorded a greater number of beta-chain than alpha-chain sequences. Every unique TCR and UMI combination, on average, appeared more than ten times in raw reads.

Time point noted: sample taken at primary tumor resection. The authors sequenced whole RNA from tumor, nontumor lung or frozen PBMC without sorting. Findings and caveats of the study: Relative to follow-up, resection was when ubiquitous expanded tumor TCRs appeared more in blood.

Single TCR cDNA molecules each had their own unique molecular identifier. TCRdb redid the calling of the 5' RACE reads with MiXCR, one entry per CDR3 protein. The profile covers about 82,000 distinct CDR3 sequences, with roughly 12% appearing a single time and approximately 4.6% taken by the ten largest. The sequenced sample was PBMCs, obtained at surgery. The chain has TRBV20-1 and TRBJ2-5; D uncertain. The receptor was derived from a male donor with early-stage non-small cell lung cancer. This CDR3 is CSAELQETQYF. CDR3 DNA: TGCAGTGCGGAACTTCAAGAGACCCAGTACTTC.